Described below is a single TCR beta chain sequence and its context. This clone's antigen is unknown. No much larger clone is present one base from it, and per-base qualities are unavailable. This sample is part of a study of siplizumab effects on memory and regulatory T cells (dated by TCRdb to between 2018 and 2020). Some background on the complete study: Across under ten responder-stimulator pairs, paired mixed lymphocyte reactions were conducted with siplizumab at roughly 0.9 ug/mL and without drug. The effect of the anti-CD2 antibody siplizumab on alloreactive T-cell subsets was examined in allogeneic mixed lymphocyte reactions constructed from human PBMCs. Broad study findings and their caveats: The cumulative frequency of alloreactive sequences traceable to unstimulated CD4+ memory T cells was significantly reduced by siplizumab. A naive or memory phenotype could not be assigned to roughly 75-96% of proliferating CD4+ or CD8+ clones. Because sequences below about 10^-5 frequency were poorly captured, only a minor fraction of alloreactive clones could be mapped to unstimulated subsets. The suppressive function of proliferating Tregs from siplizumab cultures was not functionally confirmed. In reactions with siplizumab, an average of around 70% of mappable alloreactive CD4+ clones were Treg-derived, compared with around 30% in control reactions. Greater diversity appeared to be present in unstimulated naive T cells than in memory T cells, and a substantial contribution to the alloresponse seemed to be made by naive cells.

Receptor amplification or capture employed the immunoSEQ multiplex PCR assay. Each sample had 85,000 to 100,000 TCR templates assayed by the deep sequencing platform. Genomic DNA extracted from sorted T cells was used for TCRbeta CDR3 sequencing. On the study's bioinformatics: The R programming language was used for clonal analysis of the TCRbeta CDR3 data. Alloreactive CD4+ and CD8+ clones were identified by comparing unstimulated samples to CFSE-low samples taken after the reaction. Regulatory or non-regulatory origin was assigned to alloreactive CD4+ clones by matching of sequences to sorted unstimulated Treg and non-Treg repertoires. TCRdb stores this immuneACCESS table with in-frame sequences only. Part of the clones is absent; in the studies checked, under half of the shortfall reflects unresolved V genes, and no reason is known for the rest. V, J and clone size derive from that table, while D and trimming were established from the DNA sequence. This sample lists roughly 13,000 clones; about 47% were detected once. The top ten hold 7% to 9% of the sample.

The CDR3 measures 14 amino acids from cysteine to phenylalanine. Only CDR3 DNA is held: 42 bases, read in frame from base 1. V loses 4 bases, J loses 4 bases, and the germline ends lie 14 bases apart. The germline V gene gives CDR1 as SGHRS and CDR2 as YFSETQ. Cells from the mixed lymphocyte reactions were cocultured for five to seven days at 37 degrees C. After responder PBMCs were labelled with CFSE and stimulator PBMCs with Violet Dye, the two populations were combined at a 1:1 ratio. TCRbeta CDR3 sequencing was performed on sorted unstimulated T cells and on proliferating T cells recovered from mixed lymphocyte reactions. Fresh whole blood from some ten HLA-typed healthy donors was used as the source from which PBMCs were isolated. After the mixed lymphocyte reaction, proliferating CFSE-low responder T cells were FACS-sorted for TCR sequencing.

Recombination joined TRBV5-1 with TRBJ1-2; the best D guess is TRBD1, with 5 bases matching. Sequenced sample: CFSE-low (dividing) CD4+ T cells sorted from an allogeneic mixed lymphocyte reaction. The TCR comes from a human donor in good health; the cells came from an allogeneic mixed lymphocyte reaction. CDR3 sequence: CASSPLGGSYGYTF. The sequence in DNA is TGCGCCAGCAGCCCTTTGGGGGGGAGCTATGGCTACACCTTC.